This T cell receptor (beta chain) came from a study of a mutant IDH1 vaccine in newly diagnosed glioma. Overall study: Prior therapy was radiotherapy, temozolomide, or both; most received both.

Time point of the sample: week 35, safety follow-up. With topical imiquimod, each dose of the vaccine consisted of 300 ug of mutant IDH1 20-mer peptide. TCRdb's table, derived via immunoSEQ multiplex PCR, lists solely in-frame clones and lacks some. The table has 30,000 to 40,000 clones, roughly 80% seen once. With regard to this clone: The antigen is unknown.

J was trimmed by 4 bases and V by 4 bases; bases with no gene match: 10. The CDR3 covers 15 residues. Germline CDR1 reads MGHDK; CDR2 reads SYGVNS. The sequence was collected from a woman aged 18-29 years with glioma. V and J are TRBV25-1 and TRBJ2-7; 7 bases line up with TRBD1. This specimen was PBMCs, taken from a glioma patient whose treatment included an IDH1 peptide vaccine. CDR3 sequence reads: CASSARDSPWYEQYF. CDR3 sequence (DNA): TGTGCCAGCAGTGCCCGGGACAGTCCTTGGTACGAGCAGTACTTC.